This entry describes one T cell receptor (beta chain). The antigen is unknown. Researchers ran the PCR with 60 Vbeta and 13 Jbeta primers. Clones were sequenced by immunoSEQ multiplex PCR, and TCRdb holds only the in-frame ones, with some missing. The sample gives under 65,000 clones, around 82% of which show up once; 3% is in the top ten. The data stem from a study of cytomegalovirus exposure and HLA in healthy donors. Participants comprised healthy donors of bone marrow. General observations from the study: Cytomegalovirus status was reportedly diagnosed by the classifier with high sensitivity and specificity. Earlier analysis looked at TCR beta V segments, and most were productive about 90% or about 30% of the time.

Specimen: PBMCs. The clonotype was recovered from a woman between 18 and 29 years old in good health and CMV-seronegative.

The CDR3 region is CSGQTKNIQYF. CDR3 DNA sequence: TGCAGCGGACAGACGAAAAACATTCAGTACTTC. The rearrangement joins TRBV29-1 to TRBJ2-4; maybe TRBD1 (5 bases). CDR1 SQVTM and CDR2 ANQGSEA come from the germline V gene. The CDR3 totals 11 residues. The V end lost 7 bases, the J end lost 4 bases, and 8 bases lay between the germline ends.